This entry lists 21 T cell receptor beta chains sequenced from one sample in a study of blood T cells in healthy people across ages. A second PCR of roughly 7 to 11 cycles used a sample-barcoded 5' primer and a J-beta primer mix. MiXCR, applied by TCRdb to the 5' RACE reads, yields one record per CDR3 protein. The sample carries around 1,800,000 distinct CDR3 sequences, 39% recorded once. The sample consisted of blood. These TCRs come from a human donor in good health.

This rearrangement joins TRBV15 to TRBJ2-4, with D unclear. The germline CDR1 and CDR2 sequences are LNHNV and YYDKDF (reference sequence). The length of the CDR3 is 15 residues. V was pared by 0 bases and J by 6 bases, with 12 bases between. The chain's CDR3 is CATSRDWPSANIQYF. CDR3 bases: TGTGCCACCAGCAGAGATTGGCCCTCGGCAAACATTCAGTACTTC.

The chain is built from TRBV20-1 and TRBJ2-3; TRBD1 is a possible D gene (5 bases). Looked up from germline, CDR1 is DFQATT and CDR2 is SNEGSKA (reference sequence). Trimming removed 0 bases from V and 6 bases from J, with 13 bases in between. The CDR3 has 14 amino acids. The CDR3 DNA follows: TGCAGTGCTAGAGACAGTCCAGGGCTGGATACGCAGTATTTT. Encoded protein: CSARDSPGLDTQYF.

The V and J genes are TRBV12-3 or TRBV12-4 and TRBJ2-3; TRBD1 matches at 8 bases. This CDR3 is built from 15 residues. Trimming removed 5 bases from V and 4 bases from J; junction bases left unmatched: 8. The CDR3 here is CASSPRDRYADTQYF. CDR3 DNA sequence: TGTGCCAGCAGTCCACGGGACAGGTATGCAGATACGCAGTATTTT.

The chain joins TRBV7-8 to TRBJ1-4; D is undetermined. The CDR3 has 15 amino acids. In germline, CDR1 is SGHVS, CDR2 FQNEAQ. Trimming removed 4 bases from V and 11 bases from J, with 20 bases in between. In nucleotides, the CDR3 is TGTGCCAGCAGCTCAACCCGGGTTCAAGTCGGGAAACTGTTTTTT. Its protein product is CASSSTRVQVGKLFF.

The rearrangement links TRBV20-1 to TRBJ2-4; possibly TRBD1 or TRBD2 for D (7 bases each). The V gene's germline CDR1 is DFQATT and CDR2 SNEGSKA (reference sequence). V lost 0 bases and J 13 bases, leaving 22 bases between the germline ends. The CDR3 has 15 residues. DNA for the CDR3: TGCAGTGCTAGAGAGTCAGGGGGGGACCGCAATGAGCAGTACTTC. Translating it yields CSARESGGDRNEQYF.

The rearrangement links TRBV20-1 to TRBJ2-5, with no clear D. The CDR3 has 12 residues. The V end lost 4 bases, the J end lost 1 base, and 7 bases lay between the germline ends. Germline CDR1 and CDR2: DFQATT and SNEGSKA (reference sequence). CDR3 in amino acids: CSATLVQETQYF. The CDR3 DNA reads as TGCAGTGCTACATTGGTCCAAGAGACCCAGTACTTC.

This clonotype was counted between two and nine times. The rearrangement links TRBV15 to TRBJ1-1; TRBD1 matches at 8 bases. Germline trimming cut 5 bases from V and 5 bases from J; bases unmatched to any gene: 10. This CDR3 contains 15 residues. Germline V lookup: CDR1 LNHNV, CDR2 YYDKDF (reference sequence). DNA for the CDR3: TGTGCCACCAGCCTAGACAGGGGATCGGGAACTGAAGCTTTCTTT. This translates into CATSLDRGSGTEAFF.

The gene calls are TRBV7-2 and TRBJ2-2; D is perhaps TRBD1 or TRBD2 (6 bases each). V was shortened by 3 bases and J by 2 bases, with 10 bases between the two germline ends. The germline V gene has CDR1 SGHTA and CDR2 FQGNSA. This CDR3 contains 15 residues. In DNA, the CDR3 is TGTGCCAGCAGCTTTCACGGGGGCAACACCGGGGAGCTGTTTTTT. It encodes CASSFHGGNTGELFF.

The chain employs TRBV28 and TRBJ1-5, with 8 positions matching TRBD1. This CDR3 region has 15 residues. The V gene end was trimmed by 7 bases and the J gene end by 2 bases; junction bases not matched to a gene: 7. Germline CDR1 and CDR2: MDHEN and SYDVKM. The CDR3 coding sequence is TGTGCCAGCATTCGGGACAGGTATCGCAATCAGCCCCAGCATTTT. Protein product: CASIRDRYRNQPQHF.

The V gene is TRBV7-2, the J gene TRBJ1-6; 7 bases map to TRBD1. The CDR3 covers 15 residues. V lost 6 bases, J lost 8 bases, and 10 bases stayed unmatched. Germline V lookup: CDR1 SGHTA, CDR2 FQGNSA. In DNA form, the CDR3 reads TGTGCCAGCAGTCCTAGGGAACAGGGGTATTCACCCCTCCACTTT. Protein product: CASSPREQGYSPLHF.

The J gene is TRBJ2-2, the V gene TRBV29-1; unclear D gene. The CDR3 is 12 residues long. The V end was cut by 6 bases, the J end by 4 bases, with 9 bases between. Germline V CDR1 and CDR2: SQVTM, ANQGSEA. The chain's CDR3 is CSVSRFTGELFF. The CDR3 DNA reads as TGCAGCGTATCCAGGTTCACCGGGGAGCTGTTTTTT.

This clonotype was seen more than once but under ten times. V is TRBV29-1 and J is TRBJ2-1, with TRBD1 identical over 8 bases. The length of the CDR3 is 14 residues. Germline CDR1 SQVTM, CDR2 ANQGSEA. With 3 bases clipped from V and 5 bases from J, the junction kept 6 bases outside the gene matches. CDR3 in DNA: TGCAGCGTTGATCCGGACAGGGCGAACAATGAGCAGTTCTTC. Translated: CSVDPDRANNEQFF.

The chain couples TRBV12-5 to TRBJ2-3; D is perhaps TRBD1 (6 bases). The CDR3 is made up of 15 amino acids. Per the germline V gene, CDR1 is LGHNT and CDR2 is FRNRAP. Deletions cut 1 base from V and 2 bases from J, with 10 bases between. CDR3 loop: CASGLAQGYTDTQYF. The CDR3 bases are TGTGCTAGTGGTTTGGCGCAGGGGTACACAGATACGCAGTATTTT.

This clonotype was seen a handful of times. V gene TRBV20-1 combines with J gene TRBJ1-2; D remains ambiguous. Germline V gene lookup returns CDR1 DFQATT and CDR2 SNEGSKA (reference sequence). Deletions cut 3 bases from V and 4 bases from J, with 12 bases between. The CDR3 consists of 13 residues. CDR3 loop: CSASSGDLYGYTF. The CDR3 coding sequence is TGCAGTGCTAGTTCGGGTGACCTCTATGGCTACACCTTC.

This chain joins TRBV7-9 and TRBJ2-5, with TRBD1 as a possible D gene (5 bases). CDR1 and CDR2 (germline): SEHNR, FQNEAQ (reference sequence). V dropped 8 bases and J dropped 1 base, with 14 bases sitting between them. This CDR3 comprises 14 residues. This CDR3 reads CASSRSDSQETQYF. DNA for the CDR3: TGTGCCAGCTCCCGTTCCGACAGCCAAGAGACCCAGTACTTC.

This clonotype was counted only a few times. CDR3 in amino acids: CASSQEGSQETQYF. Here the CDR3 DNA reads TGCGCCAGCAGCCAAGAGGGCAGCCAAGAGACCCAGTACTTC. V usage is TRBV4-3 and J usage is TRBJ2-5; D uncertain. V shed 0 bases and J shed 1 base, with 6 bases lying between them. Per germline, CDR1 LGHNA and CDR2 YSLEER. CDR3 length: 14 amino acids.

The chain recombines TRBV20-1 with TRBJ1-1; 7 bases map to TRBD1. V shed 4 bases and J 3 bases; nucleotides not matched to a gene: 8. Germline loops: CDR1 DFQATT, CDR2 SNEGSKA (reference sequence). The CDR3 spans 14 residues. CDR3 sequence reads: CSAKGAGRYTEAFF. The CDR3 DNA reads as TGCAGTGCTAAGGGGGCAGGGCGGTACACTGAAGCTTTCTTT.

Concerning this clonotype itself: One end of the junction does not line up with germline, which may come from a read error. The gene calls are TRBV5-6 and TRBJ2-3; no reliable D call. Germline V gene data show CDR1 as SGHDT and CDR2 as YYEEEE. This CDR3 comprises 12 residues. As DNA, the CDR3 is TGTGTCAGCAGCCTTCAGCCAGATACGCAGTATTTT. Translation: CVSSLQPDTQYF.

The chain carries TRBV5-5 and TRBJ2-4; 7 bases are shared with TRBD2. CDR1 and CDR2 from the germline V gene are SGHKS and YYEKEE (reference sequence). V lost 4 bases to trimming and J lost 13 bases; unmatched junction nucleotides: 17. The CDR3 is 15 residues long. This CDR3 reads CASSASGVVYNEQYF. In DNA form, the CDR3 reads TGTGCCAGCAGCGCGAGCGGGGTTGTTTACAATGAGCAGTACTTC.

At least ten counts were recorded for this clonotype. V usage is TRBV7-2 and J usage is TRBJ2-1; 7 bases fit TRBD1. J was trimmed by 0 bases and V by 4 bases; bases with no gene match: 12. This CDR3 has 18 amino acids. Germline V gene sequence: CDR1 SGHTA, CDR2 FQGNSA. The CDR3 reads CASSSTGADRSSYNEQFF. CDR3 nucleotide sequence: TGTGCCAGCAGCTCGACAGGCGCGGACAGGAGCTCCTACAATGAGCAGTTCTTC.

In this sample, this clonotype turned up a few times. This chain uses TRBV7-2 with TRBJ2-4; perhaps TRBD1 as D (5 bases). Germline loops: CDR1 SGHTA, CDR2 FQGNSA. The V end was cut by 1 base, the J end by 4 bases, with 11 bases between. CDR3 length equals 15 residues. The CDR3 protein is CASSLGQPGKNIQYF. CDR3 sequence (DNA): TGTGCCAGCAGCTTAGGACAGCCTGGTAAAAACATTCAGTACTTC.